These T cell receptor beta chains were read from a single sample in a study of blood T cell repertoires in COVID-19. Here immunoSEQ multiplex PCR was the method, and the copy in TCRdb shows in-frame clones only, minus some. The data show about 59,000 clones, 73% seen once. The sequencing sample was made of peripheral blood. Every receptor here comes from a woman in her 70s with acute or convalescent COVID-19. CDR3s include the opening cysteine and the closing phenylalanine or tryptophan. Fields, in order: D gene, V gene, J gene, clone size, CDR3 protein, CDR3 DNA. The D gene is left open where the match is weak. The size of a clone is reported for some rows only, either as once, few or many, or as a class for expanded clones.

TRBD1	TRBV5-1	TRBJ1-1	-	CASSLGGADTEAFF	TGCGCCAGCAGCTTAGGGGGCGCAGACACTGAAGCTTTCTTT
TRBD2	TRBV5-1	TRBJ2-5	once	CASSYSPGAGGETQYF	TGCGCCAGCAGCTATTCCCCTGGAGCGGGGGGAGAGACCCAGTACTTC
-	TRBV19	TRBJ1-2	-	CASTSQPGGTRYGYTF	TGTGCCAGTACCTCCCAACCCGGGGGGACGAGGTATGGCTACACCTTC
TRBD1	TRBV6-1	TRBJ1-6	-	CASSASGTGVGGYNSPLHF	TGTGCCAGCAGTGCATCCGGGACAGGGGTTGGGGGGTATAATTCACCCCTCCACTTT
TRBD1	TRBV15	TRBJ1-1	-	CATSKDRAMNTEAFF	TGTGCCACCAGCAAGGACAGGGCGATGAACACTGAAGCTTTCTTT
TRBD1	TRBV3-1/TRBV3-2	TRBJ2-6	once	CASSQAQGGGANVLTF	TGTGCCAGCAGCCAAGCACAGGGGGGTGGGGCCAACGTCCTGACTTTC
TRBD2	TRBV7-9	TRBJ2-7	-	CASSLGSAGESYEQYF	TGTGCCAGCAGCTTAGGGAGTGCGGGGGAGTCCTACGAGCAGTACTTC
TRBD2	TRBV7-9	TRBJ2-1	-	CASSTDLTSGGMGEQFF	TGTGCCAGCAGCACTGACTTGACTAGCGGGGGGATGGGTGAGCAGTTCTTC
TRBD1	TRBV5-1	TRBJ1-3	-	CASSLTGTSASGNTIYF	TGCGCCAGCAGCCTGACAGGGACATCTGCCTCTGGAAACACCATATATTTT
-	TRBV18	TRBJ1-2	-	CASSPNGFGGGYTF	TGTGCCAGCTCACCAAATGGATTCGGAGGCGGCTACACCTTC
-	TRBV4-1	TRBJ1-2	-	CASSHVGRGLNYGYTF	TGCGCCAGCAGCCACGTTGGGCGGGGATTGAACTATGGCTACACCTTC
TRBD1	TRBV10-3	TRBJ2-2	-	CAIGTAGPTGELFF	TGTGCCATTGGGACAGCTGGCCCCACCGGGGAGCTGTTTTTT
TRBD1	TRBV29-1	TRBJ1-2	-	CSATGGINYGYTF	TGCAGCGCCACAGGGGGCATCAACTATGGCTACACCTTC
-	TRBV29-1	TRBJ1-1	-	CSVRSGRTEAFF	TGCAGCGTTCGATCAGGGCGTACTGAAGCTTTCTTT
-	TRBV15	TRBJ1-2	few	CATSSGGKGDGYTF	TGTGCCACCAGCAGTGGAGGAAAGGGGGATGGCTACACCTTC
-	TRBV19	TRBJ1-5	-	CASSSRNLGLGSNQPQHF	TGTGCCAGTAGTAGCAGGAATTTGGGACTGGGGAGCAATCAGCCCCAGCATTTT
-	TRBV5-1	TRBJ1-6	-	CASAPSKWSSYNSPLHF	TGCGCCAGCGCGCCATCGAAGTGGAGCTCCTATAATTCACCCCTCCACTTT
TRBD1	TRBV4-1	TRBJ2-2	once	CASSQTGGNTGELFF	TGCGCCAGCAGCCAAACAGGGGGCAACACCGGGGAGCTGTTTTTT
TRBD1	TRBV6-5	TRBJ1-2	-	CASQGVNYGYTF	TGTGCCAGCCAGGGGGTGAATTATGGCTACACCTTC
-	TRBV6-1	TRBJ1-4	-	CASGQGTNEKLFF	TGTGCCAGCGGCCAGGGAACTAATGAAAAACTGTTTTTT
TRBD1	TRBV14	TRBJ1-1	-	CASSQTGGRGEAFF	TGTGCCAGCAGCCAGACAGGGGGCCGAGGTGAAGCTTTCTTT
-	TRBV28	TRBJ1-4	-	CASSFNKKLFF	TGTGCCAGCAGTTTTAACAAAAAACTGTTTTTT
TRBD1	TRBV5-5	TRBJ1-3	-	CASSIRGDSSGNTIYF	TGTGCCAGCAGCATCAGGGGGGACAGCTCTGGAAACACCATATATTTT
TRBD1	TRBV15	TRBJ1-4	medium-sized	CATSRDKGQNEKLFF	TGTGCCACCAGCAGAGATAAGGGACAGAATGAAAAACTGTTTTTT
TRBD1	TRBV29-1	TRBJ1-1	-	CSVVGQADTEAFF	TGCAGCGTCGTGGGACAGGCGGACACTGAAGCTTTCTTT
-	TRBV4-1	TRBJ1-5	few	CASSQEGSPGSNQPQHF	TGCGCCAGCAGCCAAGAAGGCAGTCCGGGGTCCAATCAGCCCCAGCATTTT
TRBD1	TRBV11-2	TRBJ1-1	-	CASSLQQGAEAFF	TGTGCCAGCAGCTTACAACAGGGGGCTGAAGCTTTCTTT
-	TRBV27	TRBJ2-3	-	CASSRGQTDTDTQYF	TGTGCCAGCAGTCGCGGGCAGACCGACACAGATACGCAGTATTTT
TRBD2	TRBV6-5	TRBJ2-3	-	CASRPGLAVDTQYF	TGTGCCAGCAGACCGGGACTAGCGGTTGATACGCAGTATTTT
-	TRBV12-5	TRBJ2-4	-	CASGLDESGTGLLGGRKNIQYF	TGTGCTAGTGGTTTGGATGAGAGCGGGACAGGTCTATTGGGTGGTCGAAAAAACATTCAGTACTTC
TRBD2	TRBV2	TRBJ2-5	-	CASSERGPGTQYF	TGTGCCAGCAGCGAGCGGGGGCCGGGGACCCAGTACTTC
TRBD2	TRBV5-1	TRBJ2-5	-	CASSLGIAGQETQYF	TGCGCCAGCAGCTTGGGGATAGCGGGGCAGGAGACCCAGTACTTC
TRBD1	TRBV2	TRBJ2-1	-	CASLRDRGSNEQFF	TGTGCCAGTTTACGGGACAGGGGCTCCAATGAGCAGTTCTTC
-	TRBV3-1/TRBV3-2	TRBJ2-5	-	CASSRNRARETQYF	TGTGCCAGCAGCCGTAACAGGGCCCGGGAGACCCAGTACTTC
TRBD2	TRBV5-1	TRBJ2-1	-	CASSLAGGTYNEQFF	TGCGCCAGCAGCTTGGCCGGGGGGACCTACAATGAGCAGTTCTTC
TRBD1	TRBV5-4	TRBJ1-2	-	CASSLARGRGDYGYTF	TGTGCCAGCAGCTTGGCCAGGGGGCGCGGGGACTATGGCTACACCTTC
-	TRBV7-6	TRBJ2-1	-	CASSFRGYNEQFF	TGTGCCAGCAGCTTCAGAGGTTACAATGAGCAGTTCTTC
-	TRBV7-2	TRBJ1-1	-	CASSFPQLNTEAFF	TGTGCCAGCAGCTTCCCTCAGTTGAACACTGAAGCTTTCTTT
-	TRBV7-9	TRBJ2-2	-	CASSLAGANTGELFF	TGTGCCAGCAGCTTAGCGGGGGCAAACACCGGGGAGCTGTTTTTT
TRBD2	TRBV3-1/TRBV3-2	TRBJ2-1	-	CASSRGTSGYNEQFF	TGTGCCAGCAGCCGCGGGACTAGCGGATACAATGAGCAGTTCTTC